This TCR beta chain derives from a study of a mutant IDH1 vaccine in newly diagnosed glioma. Study as a whole: Patients under treatment included about 60% males and about 38% females and had a mean age of around 40 years.

Trimming stripped 1 base from V and 5 bases from J, with 12 bases between. The V gene's germline CDR1 is SGHVS and CDR2 FNYEAQ. This CDR3 has 15 amino acids. A remark on this clone: Its antigen is unidentified.

Measured with immunoSEQ multiplex PCR; TCRdb has only the in-frame clones, and not every one. The sample includes some 25,000 clones, 60% to 80% of them seen just once. Time point specified: week 11, during vaccination. In every dose of vaccine, 300 ug of mutant IDH1 20-mer peptide was given alongside topical imiquimod. The sequences come from PBMCs, collected from a glioma patient whose treatment included an IDH1 peptide vaccine. This receptor was taken from a woman aged 18-29 years with glioma. This chain connects TRBV7-6 to TRBJ2-1; TRBD1 is a possible D gene (5 bases). The CDR3 protein is CASSLDPGLHNEQFF. The CDR3 nucleotides are TGTGCCAGCAGCTTAGATCCAGGGCTACACAATGAGCAGTTCTTC.